The clone carrying this T cell receptor (beta chain) has only a few counts. The method was immunoSEQ multiplex PCR; TCRdb's version includes in-frame clones alone and lacks a portion of them. This sample yields some 190,000 clones, of which around 80% are seen a single time; 20% belongs to the top ten. The V gene end was trimmed by 4 bases and the J gene end by 6 bases; junction bases not matched to a gene: 11. The CDR3 length is 16 residues. The V gene's germline CDR1 is SGHVS and CDR2 FQNEAQ. This sample stems from a study of blood T cell repertoires in COVID-19. The chain joins TRBV7-8 to TRBJ2-2, with 7 bases identical to TRBD1. The material sequenced was peripheral blood. This receptor was taken from a human donor in a cohort sampled during active COVID-19. The CDR3 DNA sequence: TGTGCCAGCAGCTGGAAGGGGGCATATTTCCCCGGGGAGCTGTTTTTT. This translates into CASSWKGAYFPGELFF.